This T cell receptor beta chain was recorded in a study of technical replicates of blood from four donors. Trimming pared 4 bases from V and 2 bases from J, leaving 9 bases between. The CDR3 loop spans 14 amino acids. CDR1 and CDR2 (germline): MDHEN, SYDVKM. Using immunoSEQ multiplex PCR, the repertoire was profiled, and TCRdb retains in-frame clones only, with some absent. The sample shows around 100,000 clones, about 95% of them seen only once. The source of this sequence is a human donor in good health. This chain connects TRBV28 to TRBJ1-5; possible D gene TRBD1, 6 bases. Input material: T cells isolated from PBMCs. CDR3 DNA: TGTGCCAGCAGTTCGCCAGGGGGCAATCAGCCCCAGCATTTT. Translating gives CASSSPGGNQPQHF.